The 3 T cell receptor beta chains given below trace back to one sample, sequenced in a study of CD8 T cells in ankylosing spondylitis. TCRdb reprocessed the 5' RACE reads with MiXCR, giving one entry per CDR3 protein. The sample has about 340,000 distinct CDR3 sequences, roughly 14% seen once. Sequencing was performed on blood, either unsorted or a sorted T cell fraction (not recorded which). These receptors originate from a male donor with ankylosing spondylitis or in good health (not recorded which).

The chain uses TRBV12-3 or TRBV12-4 and TRBJ1-5; D possibly corresponds to TRBD1 (6 bases). The CDR3 contains 13 residues. Trimming shortened V by 6 bases and J by 8 bases, and 14 bases separated the two germline ends. CDR3 loop: CASSAQGGKPQHF. DNA of the CDR3: TGTGCCAGCAGCGCACAGGGAGGCAAGCCCCAGCATTTT.

This clonotype was recorded a few times. The rearrangement links TRBV3-1 to TRBJ1-6, with D perhaps matching TRBD1 (5 bases). Trimming took 4 bases from V and 8 from J, leaving 12 bases between them. Germline loops: CDR1 LGHDT, CDR2 YNNKEL (reference sequence). This CDR3 comprises 14 residues. For the CDR3, the DNA is TGTGCCAGCAGCCGCTGGGGCGGAGATTCACCCCTCCACTTT. This codes for CASSRWGGDSPLHF.

V gene TRBV6-1 combines with J gene TRBJ2-6; D call uncertain. Germline CDR1 and CDR2: MNHNS and SASEGT. V lost 7 bases and J 0 bases, leaving 7 bases between the germline ends. The CDR3 runs 14 residues. CDR3 protein: CASKRDSGANVLTF. As DNA, the CDR3 is TGTGCCAGCAAAAGAGACTCTGGGGCCAACGTCCTGACTTTC.